The rows below give T cell receptor beta chains drawn from one sample of a study of shared clonotypes between healthy human individuals. Only in-frame clones appear in the TCRdb table, and some are missing; sequencing was by immunoSEQ multiplex PCR. There are approximately 530,000 clones in the sample; about 96% occur only once, and around 0.066% lies in the top ten. Sequenced input: naive CD4+ T cells sorted from blood. All receptors come from a woman in her twenties or thirties in good health. Each CDR3 is given with its conserved first and last residue. The D gene is left open where the match is weak. Clone size appears in some rows only: once, few, many, or a class for an expanded clone.

>NA|NA|TRBV18|TRBJ2-7
CASSSSYEQYF
TGTGCCAGCTCATCTTCTTACGAGCAGTACTTC
>NA|NA|TRBV6-4|TRBJ1-1
CASSETGPITEAFF
TGTGCCAGCAGTGAAACTGGGCCTATCACTGAAGCTTTCTTT
>TRBD2|NA|TRBV2|TRBJ2-1
CASSELAGVRNEQFF
TGTGCCAGCAGTGAGCTAGCGGGAGTACGAAATGAGCAGTTCTTC
>NA|NA|TRBV11-3|TRBJ2-5
CASSLEPNQETQYF
TGTGCCAGCAGCTTAGAGCCAAATCAAGAGACCCAGTACTTC
>NA|NA|TRBV28|TRBJ1-6
CASSFGQGISSPLHF
TGTGCCAGCAGTTTCGGGCAGGGTATATCTTCACCCCTCCACTTT
>TRBD2|NA|TRBV6-1|TRBJ2-7
CASSLLAGGAYEQYF
TGTGCCAGCAGTCTACTAGCGGGGGGAGCCTACGAGCAGTACTTC
>NA|NA|TRBV7-8|TRBJ2-2
CASIGGARDTGELFF
TGTGCCAGCATAGGGGGGGCTAGGGACACCGGGGAGCTGTTTTTT
>NA|NA|TRBV7-6|TRBJ2-5
CASSYTGERETQYF
TGTGCCAGCAGCTACACGGGAGAGAGGGAGACCCAGTACTTC
>NA|NA|TRBV25-1|TRBJ1-3
CASSGLLDLSGNTIYF
TGTGCCAGCAGTGGGCTCTTAGACCTCTCTGGAAACACCATATATTTT
>NA|NA|TRBV9|TRBJ1-1
CASSAYGRGLTEAFF
TGTGCCAGCAGCGCGTACGGGCGGGGGCTCACTGAAGCTTTCTTT
>TRBD1|NA|TRBV5-8|TRBJ1-5
CASSSLAGTGDQPQHF
TGTGCCAGCAGCTCCCTCGCCGGGACAGGAGATCAGCCCCAGCATTTT
>NA|NA|TRBV5-1|TRBJ2-2
CASKNKGELYTGELFF
TGCGCCAGCAAAAATAAAGGGGAGCTATACACCGGGGAGCTGTTTTTT
>NA|NA|TRBV6-5|TRBJ2-7
CASSYSRQSEQYF
TGTGCCAGCAGTTACTCCAGACAGAGCGAGCAGTACTTC
>TRBD1|NA|TRBV2|TRBJ2-1
CASNSGGPYNEQFF
TGTGCCAGCAATTCAGGGGGTCCCTACAATGAGCAGTTCTTC
>NA|NA|TRBV28|TRBJ2-7
CASTGLISYEQYF
TGTGCCAGCACCGGACTGATTTCCTACGAGCAGTACTTC
>TRBD2|NA|TRBV7-6|TRBJ2-7
CASSLVSGGFDEQYF
TGTGCCAGCAGCTTAGTTTCGGGGGGGTTCGACGAGCAGTACTTC
>TRBD2|NA|TRBV5-1|TRBJ2-1
CASSPEGTSGRASYNEQFF
TGCGCCAGCAGCCCGGAGGGGACTAGCGGGAGGGCCTCCTACAATGAGCAGTTCTTC
>NA|NA|TRBV6-5|TRBJ2-3
CASMRRTKSTDTQYF
TGTGCCAGCATGAGGAGAACTAAGAGCACAGATACGCAGTATTTT
>NA|NA|TRBV2|TRBJ1-4
CASTDAGANEKLFF
TGTGCCAGCACCGATGCGGGGGCTAATGAAAAACTGTTTTTT
>NA|once|TRBV7-2|TRBJ2-2
CASSTPTRTGELFF
TGTGCCAGCAGCACCCCCACTAGGACCGGGGAGCTGTTTTTT
>NA|NA|TRBV2|TRBJ2-1
CASSEAFGSAEQFF
TGTGCCAGCAGTGAAGCGTTCGGAAGCGCTGAGCAGTTCTTC
>NA|NA|TRBV18|TRBJ1-1
CASSPTASGARGTEAFF
TGTGCCAGCTCACCAACTGCGTCGGGGGCGCGGGGCACTGAAGCTTTCTTT
>NA|NA|TRBV7-2|TRBJ1-6
CASSTGPRSPLHF
TGTGCCAGCTCAACAGGGCCGAGGTCACCCCTCCACTTT
>TRBD2|few|TRBV5-4|TRBJ2-7
CASSAGGNSYEQYF
TGTGCCAGCAGCGCGGGAGGGAATTCCTACGAGCAGTACTTC
>NA|NA|TRBV7-9|TRBJ1-1
CASKETGNTEAFF
TGTGCCAGTAAGGAGACAGGGAACACTGAAGCTTTCTTT
>NA|NA|TRBV28|TRBJ1-2
CASSRERVNYTF
TGTGCCAGCAGTCGTGAGAGGGTCAACTACACCTTC
>TRBD2|NA|TRBV7-2|TRBJ2-1
CASSRSGTSGVKAYNEQFF
TGTGCCAGCAGCAGGTCCGGGACTAGCGGGGTCAAGGCCTACAATGAGCAGTTCTTC
>TRBD2|NA|TRBV6-6|TRBJ2-3
CASSDSGRRPDTQYF
TGTGCCAGCAGTGATAGCGGGAGAAGGCCAGATACGCAGTATTTT
>NA|NA|TRBV28|TRBJ2-2
CASSGFGELFF
TGTGCCAGCTCTGGTTTCGGGGAGCTGTTTTTT
>TRBD1|NA|TRBV19|TRBJ2-2
CASSRWTGTGDTGELFF
TGTGCCAGTAGTCGGTGGACAGGGACCGGCGACACCGGGGAGCTGTTTTTT
>TRBD2|NA|TRBV5-4|TRBJ2-1
CASSLVLLAGDGNEQFF
TGTGCCAGCAGCTTGGTTCTGCTAGCGGGAGACGGCAATGAGCAGTTCTTC
>NA|NA|TRBV7-9|TRBJ2-5
CASSSGETQYF
TGTGCCAGCAGCTCGGGAGAGACCCAGTACTTC
>TRBD1|NA|TRBV28|TRBJ1-4
CASSSGGQGGEKLFF
TGTGCCAGCAGTTCGGGGGGACAGGGGGGTGAAAAACTGTTTTTT
>NA|once|TRBV13|TRBJ2-2
CASSRRRASDVTGELFF
TGTGCCAGCAGCCGACGCAGGGCGTCGGATGTCACCGGGGAGCTGTTTTTT
>NA|NA|TRBV2|TRBJ2-3
CASRAGFRPDTQYF
TGTGCCAGCAGGGCAGGGTTTCGTCCAGATACGCAGTATTTT
>NA|NA|TRBV5-1|TRBJ2-7
CASSLEGSYGATYEQYF
TGCGCCAGCAGCTTGGAAGGAAGCTATGGGGCAACCTACGAGCAGTACTTC
>TRBD1|NA|TRBV7-2|TRBJ2-5
CASSLSGGETQYF
TGTGCCAGCAGCTTATCAGGGGGCGAGACCCAGTACTTC
>TRBD2|NA|TRBV7-8|TRBJ2-3
CASSAASGSSTDTQYF
TGTGCCAGCAGCGCTGCTAGCGGGTCTAGCACAGATACGCAGTATTTT
>TRBD2|NA|TRBV6-6|TRBJ2-1
CASSLRLADSYNEQFF
TGTGCCAGCAGTCTCAGACTAGCAGACTCCTACAATGAGCAGTTCTTC
>TRBD1|NA|TRBV18|TRBJ1-4
CASSPPSHRDRNEKLFF
TGTGCCAGCTCACCACCGAGTCACCGGGACAGGAATGAAAAACTGTTTTTT
>NA|NA|TRBV7-9|TRBJ2-5
CASSWAGTQETQYF
TGTGCCAGCAGCTGGGCGGGGACGCAAGAGACCCAGTACTTC
>NA|NA|TRBV5-4|TRBJ1-4
CASSLGQSSGEKLFF
TGTGCCAGCAGCTTGGGACAGTCAAGCGGAGAAAAACTGTTTTTT
>TRBD1|NA|TRBV6-5|TRBJ2-2
CASSYRTGVSGELFF
TGTGCCAGCAGTTACCGGACAGGGGTTTCCGGGGAGCTGTTTTTT
>NA|few|TRBV7-9|TRBJ1-4
CASSFDPAGEKLFF
TGTGCCAGCAGCTTCGACCCGGCGGGTGAAAAACTGTTTTTT
>NA|NA|TRBV28|TRBJ2-5
CASSLSWGVETQYF
TGTGCCAGCAGTTTGTCCTGGGGGGTGGAGACCCAGTACTTC
>NA|NA|TRBV2|TRBJ2-7
CASSGKDVKWSYEQYF
TGTGCCAGCAGTGGTAAGGATGTTAAATGGTCCTACGAGCAGTACTTC
>NA|NA|TRBV19|TRBJ2-1
CASSLEGNEQFF
TGTGCCAGTAGCCTCGAGGGGAATGAGCAGTTCTTC
>TRBD1|NA|TRBV28|TRBJ1-2
CASSLRDRGSTF
TGTGCCAGCAGTTTACGGGACAGGGGCTCCACCTTC
>NA|NA|TRBV5-4|TRBJ2-7
CASSSRGATTYEQYF
TGTGCCAGCAGCTCCAGAGGAGCGACCACCTACGAGCAGTACTTC
>NA|NA|TRBV11-3|TRBJ2-1
CASSMGSHTNEQFF
TGTGCCAGCAGCATGGGGAGCCACACCAATGAGCAGTTCTTC
>NA|NA|TRBV2|TRBJ2-6
CASSDLGTGANVLTF
TGTGCCAGCAGTGACCTGGGGACTGGGGCCAACGTCCTGACTTTC
>NA|NA|TRBV10-3|TRBJ2-7
CAVTGTTGIYEQYF
TGTGCCGTTACCGGGACGACTGGTATTTACGAGCAGTACTTC
>NA|NA|TRBV28|TRBJ2-7
CASNGSGHLYEQYF
TGTGCCAGCAACGGTTCGGGACACCTATACGAGCAGTACTTC
>TRBD2|NA|TRBV7-3|TRBJ2-1
CASSLTIGREGRSYNEQFF
TGTGCCAGCAGCTTAACGATAGGGCGGGAGGGCCGCTCCTACAATGAGCAGTTCTTC
>TRBD1|NA|TRBV28|TRBJ1-4
CASSTGEREKLFF
TGTGCCAGCAGCACAGGGGAACGAGAAAAACTGTTTTTT
>NA|NA|TRBV27|TRBJ2-2
CASSLTTNTGELFF
TGTGCCAGCAGTTTGACAACCAACACCGGGGAGCTGTTTTTT
>TRBD1|NA|TRBV5-6|TRBJ1-2
CASSFRDRNYGYTF
TGTGCCAGCAGCTTCCGGGACAGAAACTATGGCTACACCTTC